Each of the 6 T cell receptor beta chains below was sequenced from the same sample in a study of T-cell memory formation after mild COVID-19 (dated by TCRdb to about 2021). The library was produced with 5' RACE. Sequencing used an Illumina NovaSeq 6000. TCRdb applied fastp at Q25 and MiXCR to the public reads, then kept only in-frame beta chains. Each record represents a unique CDR3 protein, reported with the most common genes and DNA among its rows. The sample table records about 190,000 distinct CDR3 sequences; around 17% of these occur just once. The ten largest clones capture about 2.4% of the sample. The specimen was PBMCs or a T cell subset sorted from them (not recorded which). The receptors originated from an adult woman who had mild COVID-19 (a few samples of this study predate the infection). The sample titles of this study are shuffled in the database, so cell type and time point are left out; the donor was told from shared clones.

The CDR3, as DNA: TGTGCCAGTAGGCCGGGACAGGCGATTAAATTGAACACTGAAGCTTTCTTT. It translates to CASRPGQAIKLNTEAFF. V and J are TRBV19 and TRBJ1-1; 8 nucleotides line up with TRBD1. The V gene's germline CDR1 is LNHDA and CDR2 SQIVND (reference sequence). This CDR3 spans 17 amino acids. J lost 0 bases, V lost 6 bases, and 12 bases had no gene match.

This clonotype was detected only a few times. V and J are TRBV7-9 and TRBJ1-4, with D perhaps TRBD1 (5 bases). This CDR3 has 14 amino acids. CDR1 is SEHNR and CDR2 is FQNEAQ in the germline V gene (reference sequence). Trimming removed 5 bases from V and 4 bases from J, with 11 bases in between. For the CDR3, the DNA is TGTGCCAGCAGCGCGGGGCCTCTTAATGAAAAACTGTTTTTT. It translates to CASSAGPLNEKLFF.

This clonotype was detected only a few times. The rearrangement joins TRBV6-5 to TRBJ2-2; possibly TRBD1 for D (5 bases). The CDR3 is made up of 13 amino acids. Germline CDR1 MNHEY, CDR2 SVGAGI. The V and J ends lost 7 bases and 5 bases respectively, with 11 bases between them. The CDR3 bases are TGTGCCAGCACGCCAGGGTGGACCGGGGAGCTGTTTTTT. Translating gives CASTPGWTGELFF.

This clonotype was recorded at least ten times. This sequence joins TRBV7-9 and TRBJ1-2; 12 bases align to TRBD1. The CDR3 covers 18 residues. CDR1 is SEHNR and CDR2 is FQNEAQ in the germline V gene (reference sequence). V shed 1 base and J 4 bases; nucleotides not matched to a gene: 10. The CDR3 DNA reads as TGTGCCAGCAGCTTAGGGCGATGGGGGACAGGGGGCGTCTATGGCTACACCTTC. Encoded protein: CASSLGRWGTGGVYGYTF.

This clonotype has more than one count but fewer than ten. The V gene is TRBV4-3, the J gene TRBJ2-1; TRBD2 matches 8 bases. The CDR3 has 16 amino acids. The germline gives CDR1 LGHNA, CDR2 YSLEER. Trimming cost V 5 bases and J 0 bases; bases outside gene matches: 6. CDR3 region: CASSKTSGTSYNEQFF. The CDR3 bases are TGCGCCAGCAGCAAAACTAGCGGAACCTCCTACAATGAGCAGTTCTTC.

The chain combines TRBV7-6 with TRBJ1-3; weak D call: TRBD1 (6 bases). Trimming removed 0 bases from V and 0 bases from J, with 15 bases in between. The CDR3 has 18 residues. Germline V gives CDR1 SGHVS, CDR2 FNYEAQ. CDR3 protein: CASSLAEGGFLSGNTIYF. The CDR3 nucleotides are TGTGCCAGCAGCTTAGCGGAGGGGGGCTTCCTCTCTGGAAACACCATATATTTT.